This T cell receptor (beta chain) was captured in a study of blood T cell repertoires in COVID-19 (dated by TCRdb to about 2020). Regarding the complete study: Collaborator samples came from the United States, Italy and Spain and covered acute and convalescent phases of COVID-19. The material from the prospective study consisted of cDNA or gDNA derived from T cells, B-cell-depleted T cells, or PBMCs. Deeply sampled blood TCRbeta repertoires from subjects exposed to, actively infected with, or recovered from COVID-19 were included in the dataset. The repertoires were released in a freely available public database meant as a resource for research on the immune response to SARS-CoV-2. The samples were drawn from two sources: the first 160 participants of the ongoing ImmuneRACE study, and fewer than 1,500 subjects contributed by 6 global collaborators. The sample metadata nearly always contained a de-identified subject ID, COVID-19 status, age in years and sex. Where available, HLA class I and class II types were obtained from metadata supplied by the sample provider rather than from assay-based typing. Here is what the overall study found, with its caveats: The quantity of clinical and demographic metadata differed by source and by participant and was supplied without curation.

The CDR3 starts with the cysteine, ends with the phenylalanine, and has 15 residues. The entry retains the CDR3 DNA only, 45 bases that are in frame from base 1. From a lookup of the germline V gene, CDR1 and CDR2 are SNHLY and FYNNEI. The junction shows trimming of 4 bases on V and 5 bases on J, and the gene matches do not reach 7 bases of it. Concerning this clone: This receptor's antigen is unknown. No per-base quality is available; no much larger clone lies one base away.

Enrolling through a virtual design, the prospective study's participants ranged in age from roughly 18 to 95 years and lived across roughly 24 United States geographic areas. In the prospective study, participants were assigned to cohorts based on the clinical history participants reported in a screening survey and a study questionnaire. ImmuneRACE Cohort 3 recovered participants were defined by two consecutive negative NP/OP PCR tests, healthcare professional clearance, or symptom resolution. Each participant in the prospective study had whole blood, serum and a nasopharyngeal or oropharyngeal swab collected by mobile phlebotomists. Additional blood draws and questionnaires over an approximately two-month period could optionally be provided by prospective study participants. Prospective study blood samples were shipped either frozen or at room temperature before DNA extraction. The immunoSEQ Assay, a bias-controlled multiplex PCR, was used to amplify TCRbeta CDR3 regions from genomic DNA. The paper's processing steps were these. The number of nucleated cells in each sample was estimated by amplification of reference gene primers within the assay. To quantify the absolute abundance of each unique TCRbeta CDR3 rearrangement, sequence reads were collapsed and filtered. For each sample, productive Simpson clonality was calculated as the square root of Simpson's diversity index over productive rearrangements. Imported from immuneACCESS, the table was reduced by TCRdb to in-frame sequences with V and J called. These copies leave out some clones; in studies compared against another copy, an unresolved V gene accounts for under half, and the cause of the remainder is not known. The DNA gave D and trimming, while V, J and clone size come from that table. The sample has some 270,000 clones on record, around 92% of them singletons. 1.5% to 2% of the sample lies in the top ten.

The source is a woman aged 55-69 years who had recovered from COVID-19. The V and J segments used are TRBV2 and TRBJ1-1, with TRBD1 identical over 10 junction bases. The sample taken for sequencing was PBMCs or T cells enriched from blood (not recorded which). For the CDR3, the sequence is CASSGLTGGSTEAFF. The nucleotide sequence reads TGTGCCAGCAGTGGTCTGACAGGGGGCTCTACTGAAGCTTTCTTT.